This TCR beta chain was recorded in a study of human T cells and chemical hapten exposure (dated by TCRdb to about 2021). Notes on the research overall: For sensitization, 2% DPC in acetone was applied to a roughly 2 cm by roughly 2 cm area of upper inner arm skin. This study followed changes in the peripheral blood TCR repertoire in vivo during primary and secondary sensitization of alopecia patients to the hapten diphenylcyclopropenone (DPC). Patch tests used Finn chambers with 0.01% DPC on the upper back, scored after 6 days by International Contact Dermatitis Research Group standards. Weekly therapeutic DPC doses were additionally applied to the scalp of patients throughout the approximately 24-week study period. The libraries were sequenced as a pool, and the TCR yield per sample differed mostly because of small variations in library volumes within the pool. Most of the patients in the cohort were female, and the cohort covered alopecia areata with under or over 50% scalp involvement, alopecia totalis and alopecia universalis. Blood samples were taken from patients before sensitization (week 0) and at 2, 6 and about 24 weeks after DPC sensitization. About 28 alopecia patients gave blood for TCR sequencing at one to four time points (pre-sensitization, 2, 6 and 24 weeks). The study at large found these results: Expanded TCRs formed significantly more large CDR3 similarity clusters than pre-sensitization or healthy control sets, consistent with antigen-driven responses. No change with DPC sensitization was found in the number of TCRs above 1 in 1000 frequency, and no evidence of global repertoire structure alterations was found. Patch test score was positively correlated with the number of PT1 expanded TCRs, with significance at thresholds 8, 16 and 32 but not at 4. Alopecia, a presumed autoimmune disease, was present in all patients, so the immune response of the patients might differ from that of healthy individuals. After repeated subsampling, the strength of the expansion versus patch-test correlation and the threshold at which it became significant changed.

This clonotype has only a few counts. Its antigen remains undetermined. No qualities accompany the bases; no much larger clone lies one base away. The meaning of the sample's time point label: pre-sensitization, week 0. The treatment or condition label, read with the paper, signifies: therapeutic diphenylcyclopropenone sensitization with weekly scalp DPC. At every patch-test visit, the blood draw took place before the patch test was put on. Eligible patients were aged 18 to 70, diagnosed with alopecia, deemed suitable for DPC therapy, and excluded if pregnant. Total RNA was isolated from unfractionated whole blood collected in Tempus Blood RNA tubes. The library was obtained by RACE. The sequencer listed for this sample is NextSeq 500. During library preparation, unique molecular identifiers were attached to individual cDNA molecules so that TCRs could be counted in a quantitative, reproducible way. For every blood RNA sample, sequencing covered both the TCR alpha and TCR beta chains. In the original analysis: Samples had a median of 95,638 TCRs, with a range from roughly 20,000 to 690,600. V, J and CDR3 annotation of the TCR reads was performed with the Decombinator software suite. For the PS versus PT1 abundance plots, all samples were subsampled to the same number of TCRs (28,000). Expanded TCRs were defined as absent before sensitization and observed at least eight times at the 2-week time point. The raw public reads went through TCRdb reprocessing: fastp at Q25, MiXCR clone calling, in-frame beta chains kept. Rows merge per CDR3 protein into single entries with the most common DNA and genes. These V and J calls originate from TCRdb's pipeline instead of the authors' own analysis. The sample records more than 250,000 distinct CDR3 sequences, approximately 8.6% of which are singletons. The ten largest account for 2% to 2.5% of the sample.

Trimming at the junction amounts to 5 bases on V and 1 base on J, and the germline ends lie 21 bases apart. The germline V gene specifies SNHLY as CDR1 and FYNNEI as CDR2. Spanning cysteine to phenylalanine, the CDR3 consists of 17 amino acids. Only the CDR3 portion is preserved as DNA: 51 bases, with reading frame beginning at the first base. This clonotype was obtained from a woman in her 40s with alopecia areata. Some clones in this sample may be carry-over from other donors' samples. Recombination linked TRBV2 to TRBJ2-7; the D call is tentative, TRBD1 or TRBD2, as each matches 6 bases. The material was whole blood, obtained in connection with sensitization to the hapten diphenylcyclopropenone (DPC). CDR3 region: CASSLGGALARSYEQYF. The nucleotides read TGTGCCAGCAGTCTGGGGGGCGCGCTCGCTAGGTCCTACGAGCAGTACTTC.